The clone carrying this TCR beta chain was observed a handful of times. Two oligonucleotides, mixed equimolar, formed the beta constant-region primer covering TRBC1 and TRBC2. Ligated cDNA was amplified by four rounds of PCR with nested alpha and beta constant-region primers and SP2. TCRdb re-analysed the UMI-ligation and nested PCR reads in MiXCR, keeping a single row per CDR3 protein. This sample carries roughly 910 distinct CDR3 sequences, 12% to 15% of them seen once, and the ten largest clones take around 82%. The CDR3 covers 15 residues. Trimming removed 3 bases from V and 4 bases from J, with 15 bases in between. CDR1 and CDR2 (germline): SEHNR, FQNEAQ (reference sequence). After the first PCR, alpha and beta chain libraries were processed separately. This entry is derived from a study of naive and memory T cell subsets.

This TCR derives from a human donor in good health. Source material: CD8+ TEMRA cells from blood. Subset denoted: effector memory re-expressing CD45RA, CD45RA+ CD27-. V is TRBV7-9 and J is TRBJ2-5; possible D gene TRBD1, 6 bases. CDR3 amino acids: CASSFKQGMRETQYF. CDR3 sequence (DNA): TGTGCCAGCAGCTTTAAACAGGGTATGAGAGAGACCCAGTACTTC. The full variable domain, rest sourced from reference TRBV7-9 and TRBJ2-5, is DTGVSQNPRHKITKRGQNVTFRCDPISEHNRLYWYRQTLGQGPEFLTYFQNEAQLEKSRLLSDRFSAERPKGSFSTLEIQRTEQGDSAMYLCASSFKQGMRETQYFGPGTRLLVL.